A single sample gave rise to the 29 T cell receptor beta chains below, sequenced in a study of identical twins. Each CDR3 protein gets one entry after TCRdb re-called the 5' RACE reads with MiXCR. The sample lists roughly 570,000 distinct CDR3 sequences, 9.6% occurring once. Separately, the same data were catalogued under a study of yellow fever vaccine responses in identical twins.

Specimen: PBMCs. The receptors originated from a woman aged 18-29 years in good health.

The chain uses TRBV27 and TRBJ2-5; 12 bases are a match to TRBD2. The V segment lost 1 base and the J segment 2 bases; nucleotides outside the gene matches: 8. The CDR3 runs to 18 residues. Germline values: CDR1 MNHEY, CDR2 SMNVEV (reference sequence). DNA of the CDR3: TGTGCCAGCAGTTTATGGGCTAGCGGGAGGGCCATTCAAGAGACCCAGTACTTC. Encoded protein: CASSLWASGRAIQETQYF.

In this sample, this clonotype turned up a few times. The chain is built from TRBV6-2 or TRBV6-3 and TRBJ1-5, with D perhaps matching TRBD1 (6 bases). V was trimmed by 3 bases and J by 2 bases, leaving 14 bases between them. The CDR3 has 16 amino acids. Germline V gene lookup returns CDR1 MNHEY and CDR2 SVGEGT. The CDR3 nucleotides are TGTGCCAGCAGTTATTCCAGGGGATCGGGCAATCAGCCCCAGCATTTT. Protein: CASSYSRGSGNQPQHF.

This clonotype occurred once. A junction boundary mismatches the germline segment, possibly from a read error. The J gene is TRBJ2-1, the V gene TRBV20-1; TRBD1 is a possible D gene (5 bases). Looked up from germline, CDR1 is DFQATT and CDR2 is SNEGSKA (reference sequence). The CDR3 covers 16 residues. The CDR3 here is CCAIFSGASSYNEQFF. CDR3 nucleotides: TGCTGTGCTATTTTTAGTGGGGCGAGCTCCTACAATGAGCAGTTCTTC.

This clonotype was observed a few times. V usage is TRBV12-3 or TRBV12-4 and J usage is TRBJ2-5; 16 nucleotides line up with TRBD2. The CDR3 spans 18 residues. The J segment lost 4 bases and the V segment lost 0 bases, leaving 5 bases of the junction unmatched. The DNA for the CDR3 is TGTGCCAGCAGTTTAGCAGGGACTAGCGGGGGGGCAGGAGAGACCCAGTACTTC. This gives the protein CASSLAGTSGGAGETQYF.

The chain uses TRBV18 and TRBJ2-7; possibly TRBD1 for D (6 bases). This CDR3 region has 14 residues. Germline V gene sequence: CDR1 KGHSH, CDR2 LQKENI. The ends were cut back, 4 bases at V and 3 bases at J, with 13 bases in the middle. DNA for the CDR3: TGTGCCAGCTCACTCACAGGGAAGAACTACGAGCAGTACTTC. Its protein is CASSLTGKNYEQYF. Based on the CDR3 plus reference TRBV18 and TRBJ2-7, the full variable domain is NAGVMQNPRHLVRRRGQEARLRCSPMKGHSHVYWYRQLPEEGLKFMVYLQKENIIDESGMPKERFSAEFPKEGPSILRIQQVVRGDSAAYFCASSLTGKNYEQYFGPGTRLTVT.

The sample holds many counts of this clonotype. The V gene is TRBV5-6, the J gene TRBJ2-1; TRBD1 agrees at 10 bases. J was trimmed by 4 bases and V by 4 bases; bases with no gene match: 5. The CDR3 sequence is 15 residues long. In germline, CDR1 is SGHDT, CDR2 YYEEEE. This chain's CDR3 is CASSLGQGLYNEQFF. The CDR3, as DNA: TGTGCCAGCAGCCTGGGACAGGGGTTGTACAATGAGCAGTTCTTC.

This clonotype has a handful of counts. The chain is built from TRBV5-4 and TRBJ2-1; D perhaps matches TRBD1 (7 bases). Looked up from germline, CDR1 is SGHNT and CDR2 is YYREEE (reference sequence). Trimming cost V 0 bases and J 7 bases, with 17 bases left between them. This CDR3 is built from 16 residues. The CDR3 loop is CASSLAGGGARNEQFF. Written as DNA, the CDR3 is TGTGCCAGCAGCTTGGCTGGAGGGGGCGCGAGAAATGAGCAGTTCTTC.

V usage is TRBV18 and J usage is TRBJ2-1, with D hard to call. Deletions cut 6 bases from V and 7 bases from J, with 16 bases between. CDR3 length: 14 amino acids. Germline lookup yields CDR1 KGHSH and CDR2 LQKENI. DNA for the CDR3: TGTGCCAGCTCCCCCCGGCCCCCCAAGAATGAGCAGTTCTTC. Encoded protein: CASSPRPPKNEQFF.

V is TRBV29-1 and J is TRBJ2-1; TRBD2 aligns across 7 bases. Germline CDR1 reads SQVTM; CDR2 reads ANQGSEA. Trimming removed 4 bases from V and 7 bases from J; junction bases left unmatched: 13. The CDR3 totals 15 residues. DNA for the CDR3: TGCAGCGTTGTTCTTCGGACTAGGGTGTCTAATGAGCAGTTCTTC. This gives the protein CSVVLRTRVSNEQFF.

The CDR3 is CASSPEGTSGSNEQFF. The CDR3 bases are TGTGCCAGCAGCCCGGAGGGGACTAGCGGGAGCAATGAGCAGTTCTTC. This chain links TRBV11-1 with TRBJ2-1; 14 bases line up with TRBD2. There are 16 residues in the CDR3. The junction had 6 bases not matched to a gene; V was cut back by 5 bases and J by 6 bases. Germline CDR1 and CDR2: SGHAT and FQDESV (reference sequence). The full variable domain, rest sourced from reference TRBV11-1 and TRBJ2-1, is EAEVAQSPRYKITEKSQAVAFWCDPISGHATLYWYRQILGQGPELLVQFQDESVVDDSQLPKDRFSAERLKGVDSTLKIQPAELGDSAMYLCASSPEGTSGSNEQFFGPGTRLTVL.

The table lists this clonotype with a few counts. The chain uses TRBV18 and TRBJ2-7, with TRBD2 identical over 9 bases. CDR1 and CDR2 (germline): KGHSH, LQKENI. The CDR3 runs 16 residues. Losses at the gene ends were 4 bases for V and 0 bases for J; bases not matched to a gene: 7. The CDR3 is CASSRSSGAFSYEQYF. The DNA of the CDR3 is TGTGCCAGCTCACGGTCTAGCGGGGCCTTCTCCTACGAGCAGTACTTC.

This clonotype was seen more than once but under ten times. J is TRBJ1-3 and V is TRBV6-5; no definite D call. Trimming cost V 0 bases and J 3 bases, with 9 bases left between them. Germline V gene data show CDR1 as MNHEY and CDR2 as SVGAGI. This CDR3 comprises 15 residues. In DNA, the CDR3 is TGTGCCAGCAGTTACTCGTGGAGTCTTGGAAACACCATATATTTT. Its protein product is CASSYSWSLGNTIYF.

This rearrangement joins TRBV19 to TRBJ2-5; possibly TRBD1 for D (6 bases). Germline assignment: CDR1 LNHDA and CDR2 SQIVND (reference sequence). V lost 5 bases, J lost 3 bases, and 10 bases lay in between. This CDR3 is built from 13 residues. The CDR3 here is CASSPQGKETQYF. The DNA of the CDR3 is TGTGCCAGTAGTCCCCAGGGGAAAGAGACCCAGTACTTC. The full variable domain, rest sourced from reference TRBV19 and TRBJ2-5, is DGGITQSPKYLFRKEGQNVTLSCEQNLNHDAMYWYRQDPGQGLRLIYYSQIVNDFQKGDIAEGYSVSREKKESFPLTVTSAQKNPTAFYLCASSPQGKETQYFGPGTRLLVL.

The table lists this clonotype with many counts. The chain carries TRBV7-9 and TRBJ1-1; D is unresolved. The CDR3 consists of 14 residues. Germline V CDR1 and CDR2: SEHNR, FQNEAQ (reference sequence). Trimming removed 3 bases at V and 1 base at J, with 9 bases between. The CDR3 reads CASSLKQENTEAFF. In nucleotides, the CDR3 is TGTGCCAGCAGCTTGAAGCAAGAGAACACTGAAGCTTTCTTT.

Only a few counts were recorded for this clonotype. V and J are TRBV29-1 and TRBJ2-1; a possible D gene is TRBD2 (5 bases). The CDR3 has 14 residues. V lost 6 bases and J 7 bases, leaving 19 bases between the germline ends. The germline gives CDR1 SQVTM, CDR2 ANQGSEA. The CDR3 here is CSVVSGYSGNEQFF. CDR3 DNA sequence: TGCAGCGTAGTCTCCGGTTACTCGGGGAATGAGCAGTTCTTC.

The chain has TRBV23-1 and TRBJ2-5; the D gene is possibly TRBD1 (6 bases). TRBV23-1 is marked as an open reading frame, function uncertain. The CDR3 has 14 residues. V lost 5 bases and J 4 bases, leaving 14 bases between the germline ends. CDR3 region: CASSGPDSRETQYF. The CDR3 DNA is TGCGCCAGCAGTGGCCCGGACAGCCGAGAGACCCAGTACTTC.

This clonotype was detected ten times or more. The V and J genes are TRBV10-3 and TRBJ2-7; D is uncertain. This CDR3 is built from 13 residues. Per germline, CDR1 ENHRY and CDR2 SYGVKD. Trimming cost V 4 bases and J 0 bases, with 7 bases left between them. The CDR3: CAISGESSYEQYF. CDR3 nucleotide sequence: TGTGCCATCAGTGGGGAAAGCTCCTACGAGCAGTACTTC.

On this clonotype itself: Germline and junction disagree at one end, which may indicate a read error. The chain is built from TRBV7-7 and TRBJ2-1; 9 bases align to TRBD1. This CDR3 region has 15 residues. Germline V lookup: CDR1 SSHAT, CDR2 FNYEAQ (reference sequence). This CDR3 is CASSLGTGLNNEQFF. The DNA for the CDR3 is TGTGCTAGCAGCTTGGGGACAGGGCTGAACAATGAGCAGTTCTTC.

This clonotype has a count of ten or more. The chain carries TRBV7-9 and TRBJ2-4; TRBD1 or TRBD2 may be the D gene (5 bases each). Per germline, CDR1 SEHNR and CDR2 FQNEAQ (reference sequence). V was clipped by 6 bases and J by 4 bases, with 13 bases between them. The CDR3 has 14 residues. CDR3 in DNA: TGTGCCAGCAGTGGGACCGTGGCAAAAAACATTCAGTACTTC. Translated, it gives CASSGTVAKNIQYF. Based on the CDR3 plus reference TRBV7-9 and TRBJ2-4, the full variable domain is DTGVSQNPRHKITKRGQNVTFRCDPISEHNRLYWYRQTLGQGPEFLTYFQNEAQLEKSRLLSDRFSAERPKGSFSTLEIQRTEQGDSAMYLCASSGTVAKNIQYFGAGTRLSVL.

The J gene is TRBJ2-7, the V gene TRBV4-3, with D maybe TRBD2 (6 bases). Germline V CDR1 and CDR2: LGHNA, YSLEER. Trimming removed 0 bases at V and 4 bases at J, with 10 bases between. The length of the CDR3 is 14 residues. The DNA of the CDR3 is TGCGCCAGCAGCCAAGATCGCGGGGTATACGAGCAGTACTTC. Amino acid sequence: CASSQDRGVYEQYF.

Ten or more counts support this clonotype. This CDR3 reads CASSSNDGGLRGGQYF. The CDR3 DNA reads as TGTGCCAGCAGTTCTAACGACGGGGGGCTCCGTGGGGGGCAGTACTTC. The chain couples TRBV27 to TRBJ2-7; D might be TRBD2 (7 bases). In germline, CDR1 is MNHEY, CDR2 SMNVEV (reference sequence). V shed 4 bases and J shed 9 bases, with 25 bases lying between them. CDR3 length: 16 residues.

There are a few counts of this clonotype. The J gene is TRBJ2-2, the V gene TRBV5-1; no firm D call. V gave up 2 bases and J gave up 4 bases, with 12 bases separating them. This CDR3 spans 15 amino acids. Looked up from germline, CDR1 is SGHRS and CDR2 is YFSETQ. CDR3 in amino acids: CASSLTGPLTGELFF. The DNA of the CDR3 is TGCGCCAGCAGCTTAACGGGTCCACTCACCGGGGAGCTGTTTTTT.

The chain combines TRBV20-1 with TRBJ2-7; 16 nucleotides match TRBD2. J gave up 4 bases and V 6 bases, and 12 bases lay outside the gene matches. The CDR3 length is 17 residues. Germline V gene data show CDR1 as DFQATT and CDR2 as SNEGSKA (reference sequence). This CDR3 reads CSAKTPGLAGGRYEQYF. The CDR3 DNA reads as TGCAGTGCCAAAACTCCGGGACTAGCGGGGGGGCGATACGAGCAGTACTTC.

The chain joins TRBV18 to TRBJ2-1; 9 bases align to TRBD1. This CDR3 has 13 residues. Germline lookup yields CDR1 KGHSH and CDR2 LQKENI. V lost 3 bases and J lost 10; bases outside the gene matches: 4. The CDR3 DNA follows: TGTGCCAGCTCACCCAGGACAGGGGCCGAGCAGTTCTTC. Encoded protein: CASSPRTGAEQFF.

This clonotype was found a few times. Written as DNA, the CDR3 is TGTGCCAGCAGAAAAGACAGGGGGAATTCACCCCTCCACTTT. Translating gives CASRKDRGNSPLHF. This sequence joins TRBV6-2 or TRBV6-3 and TRBJ1-6, with 9 positions matching TRBD1. This CDR3 contains 14 residues. Germline assignment: CDR1 MNHEY and CDR2 SVGEGT. After removal of 6 bases from V and 7 bases from J, the junction contained 4 bases not matched to a gene.

V usage is TRBV20-1 and J usage is TRBJ2-2; 11 bases fit TRBD1. V lost 5 bases, J lost 4 bases, and 6 bases stayed unmatched. CDR1 is DFQATT, CDR2 SNEGSKA, per germline (reference sequence). This CDR3 is built from 15 residues. The CDR3: CSAGGTGGFTGELFF. The CDR3 bases are TGCAGTGCTGGGGGGACAGGGGGATTCACCGGGGAGCTGTTTTTT.

This clonotype was seen repeatedly, ten times or more. The chain couples TRBV5-1 to TRBJ2-7, with D possibly being TRBD2 (6 bases). Per germline, CDR1 SGHRS and CDR2 YFSETQ. Trimming shortened V by 2 bases and J by 5 bases, and 14 bases separated the two germline ends. The CDR3 runs to 14 residues. The CDR3 DNA reads TGCGCCAGCAGCTTTGGCGGGGAATTAGACGAGCAGTACTTC. Translating it yields CASSFGGELDEQYF.

The chain employs TRBV5-1 and TRBJ2-2; TRBD1 is a possible D gene (5 bases). The germline V gene encodes CDR1 SGHRS and CDR2 YFSETQ. The CDR3 has 15 amino acids. V was trimmed by 4 bases and J by 3 bases, leaving 13 bases between them. The CDR3 reads CASSGRDRDTGELFF. Here the CDR3 DNA reads TGCGCCAGCAGCGGCAGGGATAGGGACACCGGGGAGCTGTTTTTT.

In its sample, this clonotype was seen a few times. The chain has TRBV7-2 and TRBJ2-3, with D perhaps TRBD2 (6 bases). This CDR3 comprises 15 residues. V lost 7 bases and J 0 bases, leaving 14 bases between the germline ends. Germline CDR1 is SGHTA and CDR2 is FQGNSA. The CDR3 bases are TGTGCCAGCATTAGTGCGGGATCAAGCACAGATACGCAGTATTTT. This translates into CASISAGSSTDTQYF.